The sequence of this T cell receptor (beta chain) was determined in a study of blood T cell repertoires in COVID-19. At the level of the study: Samples of COVID-19 (acute and convalescent) were obtained from the United States, Italy and Spain. From T cells, B-cell-depleted T cells, or PBMCs came the material, which was cDNA or gDNA.

This CDR3 comprises 15 residues. CDR1 and CDR2 from the germline V gene are MDHEN and SYDVKM. Trimming shortened V by 4 bases and J by 6 bases, and 16 bases separated the two germline ends. Original handling: Reference gene primer amplification in the assay estimated nucleated cell counts. Sequencing used immunoSEQ multiplex PCR; TCRdb keeps in-frame clones, though not all of them. That table is the source of V, J and clone size, and D and trimming were worked out from the DNA. Here the sample spans 90,000 to 120,000 clones, 70% to 80% being singletons. The clonotype originates from a man aged 65 to 79 with active or convalescent COVID-19. This rearrangement joins TRBV28 to TRBJ1-5; TRBD1 is a possible D gene (6 bases). The specimen was peripheral blood. This chain's CDR3 is CASSSLSGGGQPQHF. DNA of the CDR3: TGTGCCAGCAGTTCCCTTAGTGGGGGCGGTCAGCCCCAGCATTTT. The whole variable domain, remainder taken from reference TRBV28 and TRBJ1-5, is DVKVTQSSRYLVKRTGEKVFLECVQDMDHENMFWYRQDPGLGLRLIYFSYDVKMKEKGDIPEGYSVSREKKERFSLILESASTNQTSMYLCASSSLSGGGQPQHFGDGTRLSIL.